The rows below give T cell receptor beta chains drawn from one sample of a study of T cell responses to AZD1222 COVID-19 vaccine. Measured with immunoSEQ multiplex PCR; TCRdb has only the in-frame clones, and not every one. Among 56,000 or so clones listed, roughly 80% were seen once. Sequencing used peripheral blood, obtained 28 days after the second AZD1222 dose. These receptors all come from an adult who received the AZD1222 COVID-19 vaccine. Each CDR3 is given without its conserved first and last residue. Clone sizes are given selectively: once, few, many, or a class where the clone is expanded.

v_call clone_size cdr3_aa
TRBV12-3/TRBV12-4 - ASLGQGTQPQH
TRBV6-1 once ASSEGTGLNTEAF
TRBV29-1 - SGGLAGNNEQF
TRBV28 - ASSLDSFFTYNEQF
TRBV24-1 - ATSDPGGGSFETQY
TRBV5-6 - ASSGTGGYNEKLF
TRBV27 - ASKGAATNEKLF
TRBV7-3 - ASSLTGANTEAF
TRBV28 - ASSFDRGGKLF
TRBV5-1 - ASSLAMGGATEAF
TRBV6-2/TRBV6-3 - ASSYYGSSYEQY
TRBV7-8 - ASSLGPGQGDEKLF
TRBV28 - ASSPADSGDTDTQY
TRBV6-4 - ASSESPDSYNEQF
TRBV30 - AWSVGGRTDTQY
TRBV29-1 - SVGQTGGTQY
TRBV20-1 - SASLRQDGGAF
TRBV30 - AWSPSGSYEQY
TRBV5-6 - ASSFWGRTMRYSNQPQH
TRBV6-1 once ASSEPPGYGYT
TRBV9 - ASSKTGGAWEKLF
TRBV5-1 once ASSLVGRADTQY
TRBV5-1 - ASSRGTGELF
TRBV6-2/TRBV6-3 - ASSGPARGASYEQY
TRBV15 - ATSRSTGGDSPLH
TRBV19 - ASRRDGVGANVLT
TRBV5-1 - ASSLALGSNYGYT
TRBV20-1 - SASPAGSNYGYT
TRBV6-4 - ASSRDSSGGSPLH
TRBV7-6 - ASSLQTGGNQPQH
TRBV11-2 - ASSLTRTSGERYEQY
TRBV2 - ASSSWTSSQDTQY
TRBV19 - ASSIDPRDRGSRHQPQH
TRBV18 - ASSPRGWSSGNTIY
TRBV28 - ASQFIGTPQETQY
TRBV18 few ASSQGTNTEAF
TRBV27 few ASSWTGIDYEQY
TRBV10-2 - ASSEYTGGYGYT
TRBV6-5 once ASSPRGGSYEQY
TRBV7-2 - ASSPTWTTDTQY
TRBV28 - ASSLGTEAF
TRBV2 - ASKPQGGTGELF